Following are 30 T cell receptor beta chains from one sample sequenced in a study of CD8+CD57+ T cells in acquired aplastic anemia. TCR beta VDJ and CDR3 profiling used genomic DNA as template. In TCRdb, the reads were re-called with MiXCR into one record per CDR3 protein. The sample lists 400,000 to 500,000 distinct CDR3 sequences, roughly 64% seen once, with more than 3.5% in the top ten. Sequences were obtained from sorted CD4+, CD8+, or CD8+CD57+ T cells (not recorded which) from PBMCs. All receptors derive from a human donor in good health, serving as a control.

The table lists this clonotype with a count of one. A much larger clone lies a single base off, so this may be a read error. The V gene is TRBV9, the J gene TRBJ1-1; D remains unclear. The CDR3 extends over 15 amino acids. Trimming stripped 4 bases from V and 0 bases from J, with 13 bases between. Germline loops: CDR1 SGDLS, CDR2 YYNGEE. CDR3 bases: TGTGCCAGCAGCCAAGCTCGGCCGATGAACACTGAAGCTTTCTTT. Its translation: CASSQARPMNTEAFF.

Of note for this clonotype: Without the conserved terminal phenylalanine or tryptophan, this CDR3 likely stems from a read error. This sequence joins TRBV6-5 and TRBJ2-5, with D maybe TRBD2 (5 bases). The CDR3 is made up of 12 amino acids. CDR1 is MNHEY, CDR2 SVGAGI, per germline. Trimming cost V 8 bases and J 5 bases, with 12 bases left between them. The CDR3 nucleotides are TGTGCCAGCGGACCAGCGGAGGAGACCCAGTACTGT. Translated, it gives CASGPAEETQYC.

The chain uses TRBV5-4 and TRBJ2-7; tentative D call: TRBD2 (6 bases). V lost 4 bases and J 7 bases, leaving 15 bases between the germline ends. CDR1 SGHNT and CDR2 YYREEE come from the germline V gene (reference sequence). The length of the CDR3 is 13 residues. The CDR3 DNA reads TGTGCCAGCAGCCCCGCGGGACCCCTAGAGCAGTACTTC. This translates into CASSPAGPLEQYF.

A word on this clonotype: At one of its ends the junction is not consistent with the germline gene, which may arise from a read error. The chain uses TRBV19 and TRBJ1-1; no firm D call. The germline V gene encodes CDR1 LNHDA and CDR2 SQIVND (reference sequence). The CDR3 has 13 amino acids. The CDR3 is CASSNSYDTEAFF. The CDR3 coding sequence is TGTGCCAGTAGTAACAGCTACGACACCGAAGCTTTCTTT.

The chain's CDR3 is CSVAADVEAFF. CDR3 DNA: TGCAGCGTTGCCGCAGATGTGGAAGCTTTCTTT. This rearrangement joins TRBV20-1 to TRBJ1-1; D unresolved. Germline V lookup: CDR1 DFQATT, CDR2 SNEGSKA (reference sequence). The CDR3 consists of 11 residues.

The rearrangement joins TRBV7-2 to TRBJ1-6, with D unresolved. The better agreement between TRBJ2-7 and the DNA end casts doubt on the J call. This CDR3 has 14 amino acids. Germline CDR1 reads SGHTA; CDR2 reads FQGNSA. CDR3 in amino acids: CASSLVGRANEQYF. In DNA form, the CDR3 reads TGTGCCAGCAGCTTAGTTGGCAGAGCGAATGAGCAGTACTTC.

This chain joins TRBV9 and TRBJ2-3; 9 bases match TRBD2. With V trimmed by 0 bases and J by 2 bases, 4 bases remained unmatched. The CDR3 totals 16 residues. CDR1 and CDR2 (germline): SGDLS, YYNGEE. CDR3 nucleotide sequence: TGTGCCAGCAGCGTAGATGCTAGCGGGGCCACAGATACGCAGTATTTT. This encodes CASSVDASGATDTQYF.

The chain has TRBV5-1 and TRBJ2-7, with D hard to call. CDR3 size: 13 residues. Trimming left V 5 bases short and J 8 bases short, with 17 bases between. CDR1 and CDR2 (germline): SGHRS, YFSETQ. CDR3 nucleotide sequence: TGCGCCAGCAGGACCCAGTGCTACGAGCAGCAGTACTTC. Translated, it gives CASRTQCYEQQYF. Full variable domain (rest looked up from reference TRBV5-1 and TRBJ2-7): KAGVTQTPRYLIKTRGQQVTLSCSPISGHRSVSWYQQTPGQGLQFLFEYFSETQRNKGNFPGRFSGRQFSNSRSEMNVSTLELGDSALYLCASRTQCYEQQYFGPGTRLTVT.

A remark on this clonotype: Being one base from a much bigger clone, this may be a read error. The CDR3 ends on some other residue instead of the conserved phenylalanine or tryptophan, so this is likely a read error. The chain joins TRBV7-2 to TRBJ2-5, with 11 nucleotides matching TRBD1. In germline, CDR1 is SGHTA, CDR2 FQGNSA. The V and J ends lost 5 bases and 2 bases, in that order; junction bases with no gene match: 4. The CDR3 has 15 residues. Written as DNA, the CDR3 is TGTGCCAGCAGCGAGGACAGGGGGCGTCAAGAGACCCAGTACCTC. Its protein is CASSEDRGRQETQYL.

The chain combines TRBV9 with TRBJ1-2; D uncertain. The V end lost 4 bases, the J end lost 12 bases, and 25 bases lay between the germline ends. Germline-derived CDR1 and CDR2 are SGDLS and YYNGEE. The CDR3 extends over 15 amino acids. The CDR3 loop is CASSFLAGISDSHTF. CDR3 nucleotides: TGTGCCAGCAGCTTCTTAGCGGGGATCTCGGATAGCCACACCTTC. The full variable domain, completed using reference TRBV9 and TRBJ1-2, is DSGVTQTPKHLITATGQRVTLRCSPRSGDLSVYWYQQSLDQGLQFLIQYYNGEERAKGNILERFSAQQFPDLHSELNLSSLELGDSALYFCASSFLAGISDSHTFGSGTRLTVV.

A remark on this clonotype: The CDR3 does not end in the conserved phenylalanine or tryptophan, so this is likely a read error. The CDR3 spells CASSDPERAYGYTL. In DNA form, the CDR3 reads TGTGCCAGCAGTGATCCAGAGCGAGCCTATGGCTACACCCTC. The chain is built from TRBV2 and TRBJ1-2, with unresolved D. This CDR3 is built from 14 residues. Trimming stripped 3 bases from V and 4 bases from J, with 12 bases between. Germline CDR1 and CDR2: SNHLY and FYNNEI.

This clonotype was observed at least ten times. This sequence joins TRBV6-5 and TRBJ1-1; D unclear. The CDR3 spans 14 residues. V lost 0 bases to trimming and J lost 6 bases, with 11 bases between them. Germline V CDR1 and CDR2: MNHEY, SVGAGI. The CDR3 DNA reads as TGTGCCAGCAGTTACTCGGGTATTTCGGCTGAAGCTTTCTTT. Translated, it gives CASSYSGISAEAFF.

This clonotype was seen a single time. The chain uses TRBV12-3 or TRBV12-4 and TRBJ2-7; 9 bases map to TRBD1. The CDR3 is 14 residues long. With V trimmed by 3 bases and J by 2 bases, 2 bases remained unmatched. The CDR3 reads CASSFTGGTYEQYF. In DNA form, the CDR3 reads TGTGCCAGCAGTTTCACAGGGGGCACCTACGAGCAGTACTTC.

In this sample, this clonotype turned up a few times. The genes are TRBV15 and TRBJ2-6; D is ambiguous. This CDR3 contains 15 residues. From germline, CDR1 is LNHNV and CDR2 YYDKDF (reference sequence). The V end lost 1 base, the J end lost 4 bases, and 8 bases lay between the germline ends. This CDR3 is CATSRGNLGANVLTF. The DNA of the CDR3 is TGTGCCACCAGCAGAGGGAATCTGGGGGCCAACGTCCTGACTTTC.

This chain uses TRBV6-1 with TRBJ1-1; 7 nucleotides match TRBD1. Germline CDR1 and CDR2: MNHNS and SASEGT. This CDR3 spans 18 amino acids. Trimming at V came to 7 bases and at J to 2 bases, leaving 19 bases not matched to a gene. CDR3 in amino acids: CASTPTRQHRGQNTEAFF. The CDR3 coding sequence is TGTGCCAGCACCCCGACCCGTCAGCACAGGGGACAAAACACTGAAGCTTTCTTT.

This clonotype was recorded many times. The chain combines TRBV6-2 or TRBV6-3 with TRBJ2-7; 8 bases line up with TRBD2. Germline CDR1 is MNHEY and CDR2 is SVGEGT. Unmatched junction bases numbered 9, after V lost 6 bases and J lost 5 bases. The CDR3 is 14 residues long. CDR3 DNA: TGTGCCAGCAGCCTCCTCGGGAGGGGGAACGAGCAGTACTTC. It translates to CASSLLGRGNEQYF.

This chain uses TRBV5-1 with TRBJ1-2, with D perhaps TRBD1 (5 bases). CDR1 and CDR2 (germline): SGHRS, YFSETQ. This CDR3 has 13 residues. Trimming shortened V by 4 bases and J by 4 bases, and 11 bases separated the two germline ends. The CDR3 loop is CASSGGQVYGYTF. The CDR3 bases are TGCGCCAGCAGCGGAGGACAAGTCTATGGCTACACCTTC.

CDR3 coding DNA: TGTGCCAGCAGCGTAGGGGGGGCCGGGTACTACGAGCAGTACTTC. Translation: CASSVGGAGYYEQYF. The rearrangement links TRBV9 to TRBJ2-7, with D perhaps matching TRBD1 or TRBD2 (6 bases each). V was pared by 0 bases and J by 3 bases, with 13 bases between. CDR3 length: 15 amino acids. The germline CDR1 and CDR2 sequences are SGDLS and YYNGEE.

A note on this clonotype: The germline gene is not matched at one end of the junction; a read error may be the cause. The genes are TRBV4-2 and TRBJ1-6; D is unclear. Per the germline V gene, CDR1 is LGHNA and CDR2 is YNFKEQ. The CDR3 loop spans 13 amino acids. The CDR3 sequence: CANSQDVDSPLHF. In DNA form, the CDR3 reads TGTGCCAACAGCCAAGACGTCGATTCACCCCTCCACTTT.

This rearrangement joins TRBV20-1 to TRBJ1-4; D not resolved. There are 13 residues in the CDR3. Trimming took off 6 bases at V and 10 bases at J, with 18 bases between the two ends. CDR1 and CDR2 (germline): DFQATT, SNEGSKA (reference sequence). CDR3 in amino acids: CSAYNTVSGKLFF. The CDR3 nucleotides are TGCAGTGCCTATAACACAGTTAGCGGAAAACTGTTTTTT.

There are many counts of this clonotype. The chain combines TRBV20-1 with TRBJ2-5; 8 positions match TRBD2. The CDR3 totals 15 residues. The V gene's germline CDR1 is DFQATT and CDR2 SNEGSKA (reference sequence). With V trimmed by 1 base and J by 1 base, 5 bases remained unmatched. The CDR3 reads CSARVRGGIQETQYF. The CDR3 DNA reads as TGCAGTGCTAGAGTACGGGGGGGTATCCAAGAGACCCAGTACTTC.

Regarding this clonotype: The junction does not match germline at one end; this may be a read error. The CDR3 is CATSREEGGGALFF. CDR3 bases: TGTGCCACCAGCAGAGAAGAGGGCGGCGGGGCGCTGTTTTTT. The chain has TRBV15 and TRBJ2-2; TRBD2 might be the D (6 bases). This CDR3 contains 14 residues. The germline CDR1 and CDR2 sequences are LNHNV and YYDKDF (reference sequence).

V gene TRBV7-8 combines with J gene TRBJ2-2, with D perhaps being TRBD1 or TRBD2 (5 bases each). The CDR3 has 15 amino acids. V shed 5 bases and J shed 14 bases, with 24 bases lying between them. CDR1 and CDR2 (germline): SGHVS, FQNEAQ. Written as DNA, the CDR3 is TGTGCCAGCAGCCCTATGCGTACCGGGGCCAACGTCCTGTTTTTT. This sequence encodes CASSPMRTGANVLFF.

This chain connects TRBV5-5 to TRBJ2-7, with D possibly matching TRBD2 (6 bases). This CDR3 has 15 residues. Trimming removed 0 bases at V and 2 bases at J, with 12 bases between. The germline CDR1 and CDR2 sequences are SGHKS and YYEKEE (reference sequence). The CDR3 bases are TGTGCCAGCAGCTTGGGATTGTGGGAGGCCTACGAGCAGTACTTC. Its protein is CASSLGLWEAYEQYF.

The gene calls are TRBV19 and TRBJ1-2; 7 nucleotides line up with TRBD1. The germline V gene has CDR1 LNHDA and CDR2 SQIVND (reference sequence). The CDR3 spans 12 residues. V was pared by 3 bases and J by 8 bases, with 3 bases of the junction left unmatched. The CDR3: CASSITGVGYTF. The CDR3 DNA follows: TGTGCCAGTAGTATTACAGGGGTCGGCTACACCTTC.

As regards this clonotype: A read error may be the cause here, since a much bigger clone is one base away. The chain has TRBV5-1 and TRBJ2-4, with TRBD2 matching over 11 bases. The germline V gene has CDR1 SGHRS and CDR2 YFSETQ. This CDR3 has 15 amino acids. Here the CDR3 DNA reads TGCGCCAACAGCATTAGCGGGGGGGCTATGGACATTCAGTACTTC. Its protein product is CANSISGGAMDIQYF.

This clonotype was observed many times. The V call is TRBV6-5, the J call TRBJ2-7; 7 bases match TRBD1. CDR1 is MNHEY, CDR2 SVGAGI, per germline. V shed 6 bases, J shed 3 bases, and the junction held 17 bases outside the gene matches. This CDR3 spans 17 amino acids. Written as DNA, the CDR3 is TGTGCCAGCAGCCCCACGAGGTGGTACAGGGGACGCTACGAGCAGTACTTC. Amino acid sequence: CASSPTRWYRGRYEQYF.

This sequence joins TRBV7-8 and TRBJ2-5, with D possibly TRBD2 on 6 matching bases. The germline CDR1 and CDR2 sequences are SGHVS and FQNEAQ. The CDR3 runs 14 residues. V was clipped by 3 bases and J by 11 bases, with 19 bases between them. CDR3 in amino acids: CASSFRESRGEQYF. The CDR3 nucleotides read TGTGCCAGCAGCTTCAGGGAGTCGCGGGGAGAGCAGTACTTC.

The rearrangement links TRBV10-3 to TRBJ2-6; 11 bases are a match to TRBD1. The germline V gene encodes CDR1 ENHRY and CDR2 SYGVKD. The CDR3 is 14 residues long. The V segment lost 6 bases and the J segment 11 bases; nucleotides outside the gene matches: 6. The CDR3 sequence is CAISEGQGVDVLTF. The CDR3 region has the DNA TGTGCCATCAGCGAGGGACAGGGGGTCGACGTCCTGACTTTC.

V and J are TRBV7-2 and TRBJ1-6, with a weak D call TRBD1 (6 bases). The germline gives CDR1 SGHTA, CDR2 FQGNSA. Trimming left V 2 bases short and J 16 bases short, with 24 bases between. The CDR3 has 16 residues. The CDR3 loop reads CASSLQTGAEALFLHF. DNA of the CDR3: TGTGCCAGCAGCTTACAGACAGGCGCTGAAGCTTTATTTCTCCACTTT.